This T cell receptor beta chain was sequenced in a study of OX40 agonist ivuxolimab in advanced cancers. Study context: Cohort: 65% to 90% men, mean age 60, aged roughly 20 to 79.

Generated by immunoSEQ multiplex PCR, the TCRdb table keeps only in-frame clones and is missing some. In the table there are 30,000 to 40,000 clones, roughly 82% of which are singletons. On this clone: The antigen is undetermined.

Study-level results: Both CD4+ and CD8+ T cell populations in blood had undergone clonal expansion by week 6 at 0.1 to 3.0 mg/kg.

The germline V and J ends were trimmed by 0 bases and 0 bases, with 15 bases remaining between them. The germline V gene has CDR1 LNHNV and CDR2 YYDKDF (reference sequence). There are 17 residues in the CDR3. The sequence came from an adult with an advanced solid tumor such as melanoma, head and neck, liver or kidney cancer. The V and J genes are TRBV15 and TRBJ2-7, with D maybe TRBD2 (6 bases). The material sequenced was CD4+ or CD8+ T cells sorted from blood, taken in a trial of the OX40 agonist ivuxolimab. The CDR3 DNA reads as TGTGCCACCAGCAGAGATAGATCGCTAGCGAGCTCCTACGAGCAGTACTTC. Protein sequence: CATSRDRSLASSYEQYF. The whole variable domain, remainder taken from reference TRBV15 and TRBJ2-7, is DAMVIQNPRYQVTQFGKPVTLSCSQTLNHNVMYWYQQKSSQAPKLLFHYYDKDFNNEADTPDNFQSRRPNTSFCFLDIRSPGLGDTAMYLCATSRDRSLASSYEQYFGPGTRLTVT.